Listed below are T cell receptor beta chains from one sample, sequenced in a study of T cell responses to AZD1222 COVID-19 vaccine. Produced via immunoSEQ multiplex PCR; TCRdb's table is partial and in-frame only. This sample has approximately 120,000 clones, with roughly 87% found just once. Material: peripheral blood, obtained on day 0 of AZD1222 vaccination. The receptors derive from an adult in good health. CDR3s include the opening cysteine and the closing phenylalanine or tryptophan. The D gene is left open where the match is weak. Size is stated for part of the rows, as once, few or many counts, or as a class when the clone is expanded.

TRBV3-1/TRBV3-2,NA,NA,TRBJ1-2,CASSRREYYGYTF,TGTGCCAGCAGCCGACGAGAGTACTATGGCTACACCTTC
TRBV20-1,NA,once,TRBJ2-5,CSASKGGETQYF,TGCAGTGCTAGTAAGGGGGGAGAGACCCAGTACTTC
TRBV2,TRBD1,once,TRBJ2-3,CASRPLGQKVTDTQYF,TGTGCCAGCAGGCCCCTGGGACAGAAGGTCACAGATACGCAGTATTTT
TRBV19,NA,NA,TRBJ1-2,CASSISGTPEYGYTF,TGTGCCAGTAGTATATCCGGGACACCTGAATATGGCTACACCTTC
TRBV19,NA,NA,TRBJ1-1,CASSIWSAANTEAFF,TGTGCCAGTAGTATTTGGTCGGCAGCGAACACTGAAGCTTTCTTT
TRBV9,TRBD1,NA,TRBJ1-3,CASSVKDDRGRNTIYF,TGTGCCAGCAGCGTAAAGGACGACAGGGGGCGGAACACCATATATTTT
TRBV5-1,NA,NA,TRBJ1-1,CASSLGGYEAFF,TGCGCCAGCAGCTTGGGTGGGTATGAAGCTTTCTTT
TRBV5-1,NA,NA,TRBJ1-5,CASSPDTGVGQPQHF,TGCGCCAGCAGCCCGGATACGGGGGTGGGTCAGCCCCAGCATTTT
TRBV30,NA,few,TRBJ2-7,CAWSRPPGNYEQYF,TGTGCCTGGAGTCGGCCCCCAGGCAACTACGAGCAGTACTTC
TRBV24-1,NA,NA,TRBJ1-1,CATSEGGLNTEAFF,TGTGCCACGAGTGAGGGGGGGTTGAACACTGAAGCTTTCTTT
TRBV30,NA,NA,TRBJ1-5,CAWSIGGHQPQHF,TGTGCCTGGAGTATCGGCGGACATCAGCCCCAGCATTTT
TRBV4-2,NA,NA,TRBJ1-1,CASSQTSGDRGTEAFF,TGTGCCAGCAGCCAGACTTCAGGGGATCGGGGCACTGAAGCTTTCTTT
TRBV5-1,NA,NA,TRBJ2-3,CASSSWLAGGQITQYF,TGCGCCAGCAGCTCTTGGCTTGCAGGGGGGCAGATAACGCAGTATTTT
TRBV7-2,TRBD2,NA,TRBJ2-2,CASTSGGPTGELFF,TGTGCCAGCACATCGGGGGGGCCCACCGGGGAGCTGTTTTTT
TRBV4-2,TRBD2,NA,TRBJ2-1,CASSLEGLAGGSNEQFF,TGTGCCAGCAGCCTCGAAGGACTAGCGGGAGGGTCCAATGAGCAGTTCTTC
TRBV5-1,TRBD2,NA,TRBJ2-1,CASSSGTSGASYNEQFF,TGCGCCAGCAGCTCAGGGACTAGCGGAGCCTCCTACAATGAGCAGTTCTTC
TRBV2,NA,NA,TRBJ2-1,CASSEGGFYNEQFF,TGTGCCAGCAGTGAAGGGGGCTTCTACAATGAGCAGTTCTTC
TRBV5-1,TRBD1,NA,TRBJ2-5,CASSSTGTETQYF,TGCGCCAGCAGCTCGACAGGGACGGAGACCCAGTACTTC
TRBV28,TRBD1,NA,TRBJ1-2,CASTTTVTTQGANYGYTF,TGTGCCAGCACCACTACAGTAACCACACAGGGGGCAAACTATGGCTACACCTTC
TRBV5-8,TRBD1,NA,TRBJ1-2,CASSLQGGYGYTF,TGTGCCAGCAGCTTGCAGGGGGGCTATGGCTACACCTTC
TRBV7-8,TRBD1,once,TRBJ2-7,CASSSSPGQGARQYF,TGTGCCAGCAGCTCGTCACCGGGACAGGGGGCGCGGCAGTACTTC
TRBV21-1,NA,NA,TRBJ2-1,CASSKGGGQYNEQFF,TGTGCCAGCAGCAAAGGCGGCGGGCAATACAATGAGCAGTTCTTC
TRBV7-2,NA,NA,TRBJ1-2,CASSPGYYGYTF,TGTGCCAGCAGCCCGGGGTACTATGGCTACACCTTC
TRBV28,NA,NA,TRBJ2-5,CASSSPTGPQETQYF,TGTGCCAGCAGTTCCCCGACGGGGCCCCAAGAGACCCAGTACTTC
TRBV2,NA,once,TRBJ1-1,CASSPHGKAAEAFF,TGTGCCAGCAGTCCTCATGGTAAGGCGGCTGAAGCTTTCTTT
TRBV2,NA,NA,TRBJ2-6,CASSEERGVANVLTF,TGTGCCAGCAGTGAAGAAAGAGGGGTGGCCAACGTCCTGACTTTC
TRBV3-1/TRBV3-2,TRBD1,NA,TRBJ1-5,CASSRGTGVYPQHF,TGTGCCAGCAGCCGTGGGACAGGGGTTTATCCCCAGCATTTT
TRBV6-1,NA,NA,TRBJ1-6,CASSDHARGISPLHF,TGTGCCAGCAGTGATCATGCAAGAGGTATATCACCCCTCCACTTT
TRBV2,NA,NA,TRBJ2-2,CASSESGELFF,TGTGCCAGCAGCGAGTCCGGGGAGCTGTTTTTT
TRBV28,NA,NA,TRBJ2-3,CASRDEGTDTQYF,TGTGCCAGCAGGGATGAAGGCACAGATACGCAGTATTTT
TRBV6-4,NA,NA,TRBJ1-3,CASSANSGSGNTIYF,TGTGCCAGCAGCGCTAACAGTGGCTCTGGAAACACCATATATTTT
TRBV27,TRBD2,NA,TRBJ2-1,CASSSLTRLAGGNEQFF,TGTGCCAGCAGTTCCCTCACCCGGCTAGCGGGAGGAAATGAGCAGTTCTTC
TRBV30,NA,NA,TRBJ2-1,CAWSVPPGVSYNEQFF,TGTGCCTGGAGTGTCCCCCCAGGGGTGTCCTACAATGAGCAGTTCTTC
TRBV27,TRBD1,few,TRBJ2-3,CASSSWDRFTDTQYF,TGTGCCAGCAGTTCTTGGGACAGATTTACAGATACGCAGTATTTT
TRBV7-2,TRBD2,NA,TRBJ2-1,CASSQGQRGGHNEQFF,TGTGCCAGCAGCCAGGGGCAGCGGGGGGGCCACAATGAGCAGTTCTTC
TRBV15,NA,NA,TRBJ1-5,CATSRDRVGQPQHF,TGTGCCACCAGCAGAGACAGGGTAGGGCAGCCCCAGCATTTT
TRBV19,NA,NA,TRBJ2-7,CASRPGTTYEQYF,TGTGCCAGTAGACCCGGGACAACCTACGAGCAGTACTTC